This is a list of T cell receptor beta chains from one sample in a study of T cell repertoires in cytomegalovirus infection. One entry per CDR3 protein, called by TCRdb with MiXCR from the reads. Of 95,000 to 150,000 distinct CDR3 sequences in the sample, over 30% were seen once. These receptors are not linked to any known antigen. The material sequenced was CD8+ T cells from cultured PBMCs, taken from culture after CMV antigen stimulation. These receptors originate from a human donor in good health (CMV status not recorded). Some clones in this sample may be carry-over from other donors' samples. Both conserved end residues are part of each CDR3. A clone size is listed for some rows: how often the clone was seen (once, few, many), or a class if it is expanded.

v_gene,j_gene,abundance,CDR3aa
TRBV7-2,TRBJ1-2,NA,CASRQDTGPYGYTF
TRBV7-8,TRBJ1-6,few,CASSKRRDPNSPLHF
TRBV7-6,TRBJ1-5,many,CASSSGTAYESNQPQHF
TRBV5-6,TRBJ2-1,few,CASSSSPQGASYNEQFF
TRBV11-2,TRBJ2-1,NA,CASSPASSDEQFF
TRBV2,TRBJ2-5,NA,CASSVLADQETQYF
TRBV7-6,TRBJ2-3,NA,CASSHGSRQGDTQYF
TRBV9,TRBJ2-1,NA,CASSSPTHNEQFF
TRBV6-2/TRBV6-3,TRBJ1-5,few,CASSYGMRDWEPQHF
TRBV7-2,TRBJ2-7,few,CASSLERVSGYEQYF
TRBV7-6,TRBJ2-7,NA,CASSIADRGVEQYF
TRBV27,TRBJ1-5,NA,CASSLMDGGNQPQHF
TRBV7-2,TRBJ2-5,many,CASSLGVGTSQETQYF
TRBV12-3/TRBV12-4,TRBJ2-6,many,CASSLAPSYVGASGANVLTF
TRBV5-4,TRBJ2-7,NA,CASSLALGLDNSYEQYF
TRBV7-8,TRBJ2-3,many,CASSPEARADTQYF
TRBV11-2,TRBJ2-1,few,CASSDGGGFTYNEQFF